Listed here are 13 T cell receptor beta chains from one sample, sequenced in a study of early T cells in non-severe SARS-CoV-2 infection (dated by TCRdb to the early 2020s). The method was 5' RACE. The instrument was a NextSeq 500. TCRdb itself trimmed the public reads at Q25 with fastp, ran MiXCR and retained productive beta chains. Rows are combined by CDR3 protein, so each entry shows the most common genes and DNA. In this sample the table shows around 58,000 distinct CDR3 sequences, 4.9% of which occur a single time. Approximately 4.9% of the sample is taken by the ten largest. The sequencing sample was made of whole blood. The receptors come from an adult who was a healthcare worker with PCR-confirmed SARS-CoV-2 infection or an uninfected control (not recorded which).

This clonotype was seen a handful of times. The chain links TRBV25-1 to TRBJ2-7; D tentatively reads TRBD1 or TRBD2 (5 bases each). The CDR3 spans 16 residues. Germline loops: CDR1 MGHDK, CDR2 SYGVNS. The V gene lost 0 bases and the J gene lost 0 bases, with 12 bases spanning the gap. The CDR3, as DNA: TGTGCCAGCAGTGAATATGTGGGGACGGCCTCCTACGAGCAGTACTTC. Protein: CASSEYVGTASYEQYF.

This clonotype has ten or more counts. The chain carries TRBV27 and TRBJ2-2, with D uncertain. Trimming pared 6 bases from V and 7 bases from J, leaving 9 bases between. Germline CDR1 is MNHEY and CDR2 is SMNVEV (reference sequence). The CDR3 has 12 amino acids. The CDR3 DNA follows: TGTGCCAGCAGGGAGACTGACGGGGAGCTGTTTTTT. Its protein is CASRETDGELFF.

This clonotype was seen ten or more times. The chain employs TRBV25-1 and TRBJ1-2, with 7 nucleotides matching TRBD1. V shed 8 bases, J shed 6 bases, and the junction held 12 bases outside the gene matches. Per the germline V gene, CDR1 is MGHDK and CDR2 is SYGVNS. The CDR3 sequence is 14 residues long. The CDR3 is CASQPQGIFDGYTF. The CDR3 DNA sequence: TGTGCCAGCCAGCCACAGGGGATTTTTGATGGCTACACCTTC.

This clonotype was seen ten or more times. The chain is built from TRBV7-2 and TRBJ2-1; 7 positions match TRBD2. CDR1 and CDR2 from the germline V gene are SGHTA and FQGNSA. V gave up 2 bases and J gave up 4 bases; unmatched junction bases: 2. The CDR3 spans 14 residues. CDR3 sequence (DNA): TGTGCCAGCAGCTTACTAGCGGTTTACAATGAGCAGTTCTTC. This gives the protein CASSLLAVYNEQFF.

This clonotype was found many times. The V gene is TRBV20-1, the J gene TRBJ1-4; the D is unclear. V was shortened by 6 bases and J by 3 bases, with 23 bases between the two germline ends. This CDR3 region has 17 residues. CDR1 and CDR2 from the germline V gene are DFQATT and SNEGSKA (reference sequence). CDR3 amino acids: CSAQDGLVLNPNEKLFF. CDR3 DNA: TGCAGTGCCCAAGACGGGCTGGTACTCAACCCTAATGAAAAACTGTTTTTT.

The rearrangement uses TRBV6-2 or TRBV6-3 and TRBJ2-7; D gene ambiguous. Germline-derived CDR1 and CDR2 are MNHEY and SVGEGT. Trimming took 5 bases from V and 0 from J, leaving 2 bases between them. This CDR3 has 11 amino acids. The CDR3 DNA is TGTGCCAGCAGTATCTCCTACGAGCAGTACTTC. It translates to CASSISYEQYF.

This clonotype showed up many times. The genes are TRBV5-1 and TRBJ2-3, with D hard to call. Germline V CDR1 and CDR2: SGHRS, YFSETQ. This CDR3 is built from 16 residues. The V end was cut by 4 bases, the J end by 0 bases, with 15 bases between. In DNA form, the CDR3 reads TGCGCCAGCAGCCTCTCTGGCGTTCCTAGCACAGATACGCAGTATTTT. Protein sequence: CASSLSGVPSTDTQYF.

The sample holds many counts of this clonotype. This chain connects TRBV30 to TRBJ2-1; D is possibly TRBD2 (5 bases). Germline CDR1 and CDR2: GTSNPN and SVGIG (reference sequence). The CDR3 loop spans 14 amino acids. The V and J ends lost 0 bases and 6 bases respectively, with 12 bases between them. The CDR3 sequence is CAWSVTGIGNEQFF. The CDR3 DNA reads TGTGCCTGGAGTGTAACCGGGATCGGCAATGAGCAGTTCTTC.

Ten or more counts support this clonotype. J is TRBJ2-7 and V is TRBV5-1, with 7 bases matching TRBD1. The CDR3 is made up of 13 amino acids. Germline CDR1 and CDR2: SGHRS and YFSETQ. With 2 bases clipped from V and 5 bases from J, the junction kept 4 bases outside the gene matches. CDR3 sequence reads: CASSLGTEHEQYF. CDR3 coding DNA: TGCGCCAGCAGCTTAGGGACAGAACACGAGCAGTACTTC.

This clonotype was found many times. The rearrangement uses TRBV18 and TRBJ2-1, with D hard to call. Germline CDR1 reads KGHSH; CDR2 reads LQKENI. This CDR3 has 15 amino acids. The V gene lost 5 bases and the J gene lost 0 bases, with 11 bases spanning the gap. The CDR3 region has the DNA TGTGCCAGCTCAGGAACAAGAAGCTCCTACAATGAGCAGTTCTTC. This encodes CASSGTRSSYNEQFF.

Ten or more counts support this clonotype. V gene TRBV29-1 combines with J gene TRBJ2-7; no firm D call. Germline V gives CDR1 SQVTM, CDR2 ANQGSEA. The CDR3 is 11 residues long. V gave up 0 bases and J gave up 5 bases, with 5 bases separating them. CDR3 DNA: TGCAGCGTTGAAGACACAAACGAGCAGTACTTC. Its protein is CSVEDTNEQYF.

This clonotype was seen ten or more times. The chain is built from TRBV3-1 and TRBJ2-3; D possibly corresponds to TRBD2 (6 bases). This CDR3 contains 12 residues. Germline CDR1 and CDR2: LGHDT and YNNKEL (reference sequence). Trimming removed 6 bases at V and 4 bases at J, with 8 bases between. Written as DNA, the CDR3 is TGTGCCAGCAGGGCTAGCGCAGATACGCAGTATTTT. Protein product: CASRASADTQYF.

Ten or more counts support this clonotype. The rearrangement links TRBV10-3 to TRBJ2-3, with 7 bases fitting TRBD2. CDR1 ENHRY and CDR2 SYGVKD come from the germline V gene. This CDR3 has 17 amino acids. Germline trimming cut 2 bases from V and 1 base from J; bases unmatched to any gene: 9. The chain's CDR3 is CAISETTAGDRTDTQYF. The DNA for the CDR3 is TGTGCCATCAGTGAGACGACCGCGGGAGATCGCACAGATACGCAGTATTTT.